A single sample is the source of the 21 T cell receptor beta chains below, sequenced in a study of cytomegalovirus exposure and HLA in healthy donors listed by TCRdb under 2017. The library was obtained by the immunoSEQ multiplex PCR assay. For the multiplex PCR, a mixture combining 60 forward primers for TCR Vbeta segments and 13 reverse primers for TCR Jbeta segments was used. Entries here come from immuneACCESS through TCRdb and include only in-frame sequences with V and J called. Some clones fail to appear in such tables; in the studies checked, an unresolved V gene covers under half of the shortfall, and the cause of the remainder is unknown. For this sample the table gives 200,000 to 250,000 clones, of which 65% to 80% were detected only once. In total, the top ten clones hold roughly 1.5% of the sample. What was sequenced was PBMCs. These receptors originate from a middle-aged man in good health and CMV-seronegative.

As for this clone: Other DNA sequences within the sample encode an identical CDR3. This chain joins TRBV28 and TRBJ2-7, with 13 bases fitting TRBD2. V was clipped by 4 bases and J by 4 bases; unmatched bases: 4. Per germline, CDR1 MDHEN and CDR2 SYDVKM. The CDR3 spans 15 residues. This CDR3 is CASSSGLAGPYEQYF. CDR3 nucleotides: TGTGCCAGCAGTTCGGGACTAGCGGGACCTTACGAGCAGTACTTC.

This clone was seen once. This sequence joins TRBV5-5 and TRBJ2-1, with TRBD1 as a possible D gene (5 bases). This CDR3 is 13 amino acids long. Germline assignment: CDR1 SGHKS and CDR2 YYEKEE (reference sequence). V lost 2 bases to trimming and J lost 6 bases, with 9 bases between them. For the CDR3, the DNA is TGTGCCAGCAGCTTCCAGGGTGGCAATGAGCAGTTCTTC. Protein: CASSFQGGNEQFF.

This clone occurred once. The chain joins TRBV2 to TRBJ2-2; D may be TRBD1 (5 bases). V was shortened by 5 bases and J by 5 bases, with 18 bases between the two germline ends. This CDR3 spans 16 amino acids. In germline, CDR1 is SNHLY, CDR2 FYNNEI. The CDR3 spells CASSHYQGRGTGELFF. The CDR3 DNA sequence: TGTGCCAGCAGTCACTACCAGGGAAGGGGAACCGGGGAGCTGTTTTTT.

This chain links TRBV12-5 with TRBJ2-2; 10 positions match TRBD2. The CDR3 length is 15 residues. V lost 7 bases and J lost 5; bases outside the gene matches: 7. Germline loops: CDR1 LGHNT, CDR2 FRNRAP. In DNA, the CDR3 is TGTGCTAGTGCCGCCAGCGGGAGGGGTACCGGGGAGCTGTTTTTT. This sequence encodes CASAASGRGTGELFF.

This clone has just one count. The V call is TRBV13, the J call TRBJ2-7, with 7 bases matching TRBD1. The germline CDR1 and CDR2 sequences are PRHDT and FYEKMQ (reference sequence). This CDR3 is built from 12 residues. The V segment lost 5 bases and the J segment 5 bases; nucleotides outside the gene matches: 3. The CDR3 DNA reads as TGTGCCAGCAGCCTGACAGGGCACGAGCAGTACTTC. This encodes CASSLTGHEQYF.

The V and J genes are TRBV6-5 and TRBJ1-2, with 8 bases lining up with TRBD1. The CDR3 totals 13 residues. CDR1 and CDR2 from the germline V gene are MNHEY and SVGAGI. Losses at the gene ends were 6 bases for V and 4 bases for J; bases not matched to a gene: 4. CDR3 loop: CASRPGQAYGYTF. DNA of the CDR3: TGTGCCAGCAGGCCGGGACAGGCCTATGGCTACACCTTC.

Comments on this clone: The junction does not match germline at one end; this may be a read error. The chain uses TRBV7-7 and TRBJ2-1; unclear D gene. The CDR3 length is 15 residues. From germline, CDR1 is SSHAT and CDR2 FNYEAQ (reference sequence). CDR3 nucleotides: TGTGCTAGCAGCTTCCTAGTGAGTTCCTACAATGAGCAGTTCTTC. Translated: CASSFLVSSYNEQFF.

This clone has just one count. The chain couples TRBV15 to TRBJ2-1, with D perhaps TRBD1 (6 bases). Germline lookup yields CDR1 LNHNV and CDR2 YYDKDF (reference sequence). The CDR3 consists of 16 residues. The germline V and J ends were trimmed by 5 bases and 2 bases, with 16 bases remaining between them. DNA for the CDR3: TGTGCCACCAGCGGATCCGGGACACTGACCTACAATGAGCAGTTCTTC. Translation gives CATSGSGTLTYNEQFF. The whole variable domain, remainder taken from reference TRBV15 and TRBJ2-1, is DAMVIQNPRYQVTQFGKPVTLSCSQTLNHNVMYWYQQKSSQAPKLLFHYYDKDFNNEADTPDNFQSRRPNTSFCFLDIRSPGLGDTAMYLCATSGSGTLTYNEQFFGPGTRLTVL.

The V gene is TRBV7-2, the J gene TRBJ2-7; TRBD2 matches at 7 bases. CDR3 size: 15 residues. The trim removed 5 bases at V and 5 bases at J, leaving 12 bases unmatched. Per the germline V gene, CDR1 is SGHTA and CDR2 is FQGNSA. The CDR3 coding sequence is TGTGCCAGCAGCCCCCCGCTAGCGGAACTAAACGAGCAGTACTTC. It codes for CASSPPLAELNEQYF.

This clone was detected once. The rearrangement joins TRBV28 to TRBJ2-5; 7 nucleotides line up with TRBD1. The J call may be mistaken, given a closer DNA end match to TRBJ2-7. CDR1 is MDHEN, CDR2 SYDVKM, per germline. CDR3 size: 13 residues. CDR3 residues: CASSAATGAEQYF. The CDR3 coding sequence is TGTGCCAGCAGCGCTGCCACAGGGGCCGAGCAGTACTTC.

V is TRBV21-1 and J is TRBJ2-7; the listed D gene, TRBD2, was not tested against the DNA. TRBV21-1 has pseudogene status. This CDR3 has 15 residues. The CDR3 sequence is CASSGRTSGRIRQYF. In nucleotides, the CDR3 is TGTGCCAGCAGCGGCAGAACTAGCGGGAGAATCAGGCAGTACTTC.

The CDR3 bases are TGTGCCAGCAGCCAAGCTAAGCGGGAGGGCGAGCAGTACTTC. This encodes CASSQAKREGEQYF. The J gene is TRBJ2-7, the V gene TRBV14; 10 bases align to TRBD2. Germline V gene lookup returns CDR1 SGHDN and CDR2 FVKESK. The CDR3 covers 14 residues. V gave up 1 base and J gave up 6 bases; unmatched junction bases: 3.

This clone was seen only once. V gene TRBV7-8 combines with J gene TRBJ1-1; 10 nucleotides align to TRBD1. Germline V CDR1 and CDR2: SGHVS, FQNEAQ. V shed 5 bases, J shed 8 bases, and the junction held 8 bases outside the gene matches. The length of the CDR3 is 14 residues. The CDR3 nucleotides read TGTGCCAGCAGCGGGGGTGGGACAGGGGAGGAAGCTTTCTTT. Translation: CASSGGGTGEEAFF.

V and J are TRBV6-1 and TRBJ2-3; the D gene is possibly TRBD2 (6 bases). Germline CDR1 and CDR2: MNHNS and SASEGT. The CDR3 has 14 residues. Trimming removed 1 base at V and 4 bases at J, with 9 bases between. The DNA for the CDR3 is TGTGCCAGCAGTGAAGGGAGGGCTTCAGATACGCAGTATTTT. It is translated as CASSEGRASDTQYF.

The chain employs TRBV5-1 and TRBJ1-2; D is ambiguous. The CDR3 loop spans 13 amino acids. The germline gives CDR1 SGHRS, CDR2 YFSETQ. With 3 bases removed from V and 5 bases from J, the gap between germline ends came to 11 bases. The CDR3 loop reads CASSSGSVYGYTF. The CDR3 DNA reads TGCGCCAGCAGCTCTGGCTCAGTTTATGGCTACACCTTC.

This chain joins TRBV10-2 and TRBJ1-1, with D maybe TRBD1 (6 bases). Trimming took off 6 bases at V and 4 bases at J, with 15 bases between the two ends. CDR1 and CDR2 (germline): WSHSY, SAAADI. This CDR3 spans 14 amino acids. CDR3 coding DNA: TGCGCCAGCAGATCAACAGGGTTCCTCACTGAAGCTTTCTTT. Translating gives CASRSTGFLTEAFF.

In its sample, this clone was seen once. The chain recombines TRBV2 with TRBJ2-3; the match to TRBD2 covers 11 bases. Losses at the gene ends were 9 bases for V and 1 base for J; bases not matched to a gene: 3. Looked up from germline, CDR1 is SNHLY and CDR2 is FYNNEI. This CDR3 comprises 14 residues. The CDR3 region has the DNA TGTGCCAGTGATAGCGGGAGGGGCACAGATACGCAGTATTTT. Translation: CASDSGRGTDTQYF.

The chain has TRBV6-4 and TRBJ2-3, with TRBD2 as a possible D gene (6 bases). Per germline, CDR1 MRHNA and CDR2 SNTAGT. The CDR3 sequence is 14 residues long. The V end lost 4 bases, the J end lost 8 bases, and 16 bases lay between the germline ends. The CDR3, as DNA: TGTGCCAGCAGTGGGGAAACCAGCGGGCGTACGCAGTATTTT. Translating gives CASSGETSGRTQYF.

The V gene is TRBV7-8, the J gene TRBJ2-1; TRBD2 might be the D (6 bases). Germline V gene data show CDR1 as SGHVS and CDR2 as FQNEAQ. V lost 4 bases, J lost 0 bases, and 7 bases lay in between. This CDR3 contains 14 residues. CDR3 bases: TGTGCCAGCAGCTCCGGGAGCTCCTACAATGAGCAGTTCTTC. This encodes CASSSGSSYNEQFF.

This chain links TRBV6-6 with TRBJ1-1, with D possibly TRBD1 on 6 matching bases. Germline V gene lookup returns CDR1 MNHNY and CDR2 SVGAGI (reference sequence). This CDR3 has 13 amino acids. Between the trimmed V and J ends, which lost 4 bases and 4 bases, there was a span of 10 bases. The CDR3 reads CASSLTGPTEAFF. CDR3 in DNA: TGTGCCAGCAGTTTGACAGGACCCACTGAAGCTTTCTTT.

The table lists this clone with a count of one. The V gene is TRBV27, the J gene TRBJ2-1; D possibly corresponds to TRBD1 (8 bases). Trimming removed 6 bases at V and 0 bases at J, with 24 bases between. The V gene's germline CDR1 is MNHEY and CDR2 SMNVEV (reference sequence). This CDR3 contains 19 residues. The DNA of the CDR3 is TGTGCCAGCAGACCGAGGGAACAGGGGGGGGTCCTCTCCTACAATGAGCAGTTCTTC. It yields the protein CASRPREQGGVLSYNEQFF.